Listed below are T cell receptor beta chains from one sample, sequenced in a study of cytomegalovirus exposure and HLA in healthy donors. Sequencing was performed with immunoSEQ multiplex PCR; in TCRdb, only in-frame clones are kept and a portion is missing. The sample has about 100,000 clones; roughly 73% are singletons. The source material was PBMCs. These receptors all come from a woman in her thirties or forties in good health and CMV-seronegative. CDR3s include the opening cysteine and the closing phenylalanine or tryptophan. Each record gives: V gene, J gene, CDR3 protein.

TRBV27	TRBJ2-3	CASRKERGKDTQYF
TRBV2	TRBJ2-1	CASSRQGSYNEQFF
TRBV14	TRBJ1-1	CASSPPVMNTEAFF
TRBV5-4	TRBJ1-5	CASSWGGTGVTGNQPQHF
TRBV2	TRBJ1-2	CASSVTGLNYGYTF
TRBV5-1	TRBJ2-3	CASSSTGQLDTQYF
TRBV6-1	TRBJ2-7	CASSENGLANEQYF
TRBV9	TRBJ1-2	CASSVGGGHYGYTF
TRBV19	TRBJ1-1	CASSTTGGRKTEAFF
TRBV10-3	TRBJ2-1	CAISVGTSGERNEQFF
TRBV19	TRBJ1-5	CASSRQGINQPQHF
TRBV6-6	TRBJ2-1	CASRQGLVFNDEQFF
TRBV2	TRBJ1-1	CASSEVRAGPNTEAFF
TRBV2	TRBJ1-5	CATAPIDRGTQPQHF
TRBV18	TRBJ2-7	CASASSGGGSGQYF
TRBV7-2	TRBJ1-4	CASSGRQGPEKLFF
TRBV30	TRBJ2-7	CACPRTGTSYEQYF
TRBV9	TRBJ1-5	CASSQSPTNNQPQHF
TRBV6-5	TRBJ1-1	CATRKAAGARGAFF
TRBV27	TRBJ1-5	CASSWTGNQPQHF
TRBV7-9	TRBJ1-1	CASSLGGLDTEAFF
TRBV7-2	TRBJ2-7	CASSLVYGGSSYEQYF
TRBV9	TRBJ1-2	CASSATDRQPNYGYTF
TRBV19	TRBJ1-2	CASSIGQGAAIGYTF
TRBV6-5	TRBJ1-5	CASSYSFQGQGPQHF
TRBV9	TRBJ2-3	CASSVEPAGGSKYF
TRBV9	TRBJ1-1	CASSVEQVATEAFF
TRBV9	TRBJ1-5	CASSAQGYSNQPQHF
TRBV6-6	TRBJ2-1	CASSEDSHGEQFF
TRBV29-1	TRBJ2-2	CSGGQTNTGELFF
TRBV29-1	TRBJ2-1	CSVVLAGGPSEQFF
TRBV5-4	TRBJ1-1	CASSFSRDTEAFF
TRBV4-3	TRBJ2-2	CASSQGKDSGNTGELFF
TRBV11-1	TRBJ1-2	CASSLALGAGGYTF
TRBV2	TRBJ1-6	CASVNQGVRNSPLHF
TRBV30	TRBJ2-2	CAWSVEVSNTGELFF
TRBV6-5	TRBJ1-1	CASSLSQGGNTEAFF
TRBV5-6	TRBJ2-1	CASSSRDREFF
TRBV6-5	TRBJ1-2	CASSYSTGLYGYTF
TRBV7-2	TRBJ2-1	CASSRSGGPPFYNEQFF
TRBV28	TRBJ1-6	CASSLFGGSYNSPLHF
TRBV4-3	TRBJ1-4	CASSQDKREKLFF
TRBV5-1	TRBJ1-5	CASSPGAGGTQPQHF
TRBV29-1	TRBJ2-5	CSVEDGRGEYF
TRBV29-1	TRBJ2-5	CSFKHPTVEETQYF
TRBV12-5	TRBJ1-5	CASGSGLNQPQHF
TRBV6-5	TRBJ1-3	CATRQGSGTIYF
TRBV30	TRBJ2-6	CAWRGVAGSGANVLTF
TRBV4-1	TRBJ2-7	CASSQVLRSMDEQYF
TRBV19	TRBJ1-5	CASSIDRGTPNQPQHF
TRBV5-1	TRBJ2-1	CASSYDRQGAFF
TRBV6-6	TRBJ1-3	CASSFRGNGNTIYF
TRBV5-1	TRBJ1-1	CASSLGRGGLGNTEAFF
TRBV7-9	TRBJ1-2	CASSRLTWGDYGYTF
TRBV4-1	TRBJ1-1	CASSQDLGGQAAMNTEAFF
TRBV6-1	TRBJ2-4	CASSELRRDSIAKNIQYF
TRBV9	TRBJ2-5	CASSVGPAGGSQETQYF
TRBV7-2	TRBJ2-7	CAGSVQGYEQYF
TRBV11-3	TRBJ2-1	CASSLHGTGDYEQFF